This TCR beta chain was recovered during a study of blood T cell repertoires in COVID-19. Looking at the study overall: PBMCs, B-cell-depleted T cells, or T cells were the source of the cDNA or gDNA that made up the material.

Assay: immunoSEQ multiplex PCR; the TCRdb copy retains only in-frame clones and omits some. The sample consists of more than 150,000 clones, around 83% of them appearing once. The receptor's source is a woman in her thirties or forties with acute or convalescent COVID-19. The sequencing sample was made of peripheral blood.

CDR3 DNA sequence: TGTGCCAGCAGCGGGACAACGACTAATGAAAAACTGTTTTTT. This translates into CASSGTTTNEKLFF. The rearrangement joins TRBV4-2 to TRBJ1-4; TRBD1 might be the D (6 bases). The CDR3 runs 14 residues. Trimming took off 5 bases at V and 2 bases at J, with 9 bases between the two ends. CDR1 LGHNA and CDR2 YNFKEQ come from the germline V gene.